This note documents a single T cell receptor beta chain sequence. These data originate in a study of cytomegalovirus exposure and HLA in healthy donors. PCR was performed using 60 Vbeta and 13 Jbeta primers. TCRdb keeps only in-frame clones here, not all; method: immunoSEQ multiplex PCR. The data contain 90,000 to 120,000 clones, 76% of them singletons. V lost 3 bases and J lost 3; bases outside the gene matches: 8. CDR1 is SGHAT, CDR2 FQNNGV, per germline. This CDR3 is 17 amino acids long. Source material: PBMCs. The chain recombines TRBV11-2 with TRBJ2-5; 12 positions agree with TRBD2. The sequence was collected from a man in his late teens or twenties in good health and CMV-seronegative. CDR3 in amino acids: CASSFLLAGGPEETQYF. CDR3 sequence (DNA): TGTGCCAGCAGCTTCCTACTAGCGGGGGGCCCTGAAGAGACCCAGTACTTC.